The 12 T cell receptor beta chains reported below all come from one sample, sequenced in a study of T cells in tumors after PD-1 blockade. TCRdb keeps only in-frame clones here, not all; method: immunoSEQ multiplex PCR. The sample shows roughly 47,000 clones, 75% to 85% of them seen only once. Sequencing used PBMCs, obtained before anti-PD-1 treatment. The receptors come from a human donor with basal cell carcinoma.

This clone was found a few times. The chain uses TRBV5-4 and TRBJ2-1; 12 bases are shared with TRBD2. CDR3 length: 16 residues. In germline, CDR1 is SGHNT, CDR2 YYREEE (reference sequence). With 2 bases clipped from V and 8 bases from J, the junction kept 8 bases outside the gene matches. The DNA for the CDR3 is TGTGCCAGCAGCTTATCTCGACTAGCGGGGGTGGATGAGCAGTTCTTC. It yields the protein CASSLSRLAGVDEQFF.

The chain carries TRBV9 and TRBJ2-7, with 7 bases matching TRBD1. The ends lost 4 bases at V and 3 bases at J; junction bases unmatched: 7. The CDR3 totals 14 residues. Germline V gene lookup returns CDR1 SGDLS and CDR2 YYNGEE. The CDR3 DNA reads TGTGCCAGCAGCCAGAGGGACAGTCGCTACGAGCAGTACTTC. It is translated as CASSQRDSRYEQYF.

This chain uses TRBV19 with TRBJ2-5; D not resolved. The CDR3 length is 12 residues. The V gene's germline CDR1 is LNHDA and CDR2 SQIVND (reference sequence). V lost 2 bases and J lost 5, with 6 bases in between. CDR3 loop: CASSIPGETQYF. CDR3 in DNA: TGTGCCAGTAGTATACCCGGGGAGACCCAGTACTTC. Drawing the rest from reference TRBV19 and TRBJ2-5, the complete variable domain is DGGITQSPKYLFRKEGQNVTLSCEQNLNHDAMYWYRQDPGQGLRLIYYSQIVNDFQKGDIAEGYSVSREKKESFPLTVTSAQKNPTAFYLCASSIPGETQYFGPGTRLLVL.

The chain uses TRBV28 and TRBJ1-2, with 7 bases identical to TRBD1. The ends lost 5 bases at V and 4 bases at J; junction bases unmatched: 1. Germline CDR1 MDHEN, CDR2 SYDVKM. The CDR3 is 12 residues long. The CDR3 DNA is TGTGCCAGCAGTGACAGGGTCTATGGCTACACCTTC. Translating gives CASSDRVYGYTF.

V usage is TRBV28 and J usage is TRBJ1-2, with TRBD1 as a possible D gene (6 bases). CDR1 and CDR2 from the germline V gene are MDHEN and SYDVKM. CDR3 size: 13 residues. Trimming stripped 8 bases from V and 6 bases from J, with 16 bases between. CDR3 DNA sequence: TGTGCCAGCGTACGAGGGGGTGGGGATGGCTACACCTTC. Amino acids: CASVRGGGDGYTF.

The chain has TRBV28 and TRBJ1-2; 8 nucleotides match TRBD1. Trimming removed 5 bases from V and 4 bases from J; junction bases left unmatched: 9. The CDR3 sequence is 15 residues long. Germline V gene data show CDR1 as MDHEN and CDR2 as SYDVKM. The CDR3 protein is CASSNIDRGAYGYTF. The CDR3 DNA reads as TGTGCCAGCAGTAACATTGACAGGGGAGCCTATGGCTACACCTTC.

The CDR3 here is CASSLLGLAGVIHEQYF. The CDR3 DNA reads TGTGCCAGCAGCTTACTGGGCCTAGCGGGAGTGATACACGAGCAGTACTTC. The chain couples TRBV7-3 to TRBJ2-7; TRBD2 agrees at 10 bases. J lost 5 bases, V lost 2 bases, and 12 bases had no gene match. Germline V gene data show CDR1 as SGHTA and CDR2 as FQGTGA. The CDR3 covers 17 residues.

This chain links TRBV11-3 with TRBJ2-5; a weak D match, TRBD2 (6 bases). Looked up from germline, CDR1 is SGHNT and CDR2 is YENEEA. The ends were cut back, 4 bases at V and 3 bases at J, with 9 bases in the middle. The CDR3 sequence is 13 residues long. The CDR3 spells CASSSLAEETQYF. CDR3 bases: TGTGCCAGCAGCTCGTTAGCGGAAGAGACCCAGTACTTC.

CDR3 nucleotide sequence: TGTGCCAGCAGCTTGGGCAGTCTGGGGTACAATGAGCAGTTCTTC. This gives the protein CASSLGSLGYNEQFF. V and J are TRBV5-8 and TRBJ2-1; no definite D call. Trimming removed 0 bases at V and 4 bases at J, with 11 bases between. This CDR3 contains 15 residues. Germline loops: CDR1 SGHTS, CDR2 YDEGEE.

This rearrangement joins TRBV4-1 to TRBJ2-6, with TRBD2 matching 7 bases. The CDR3 is 17 residues long. The V gene end was trimmed by 1 base and the J gene end by 2 bases; junction bases not matched to a gene: 5. Germline V gene sequence: CDR1 MGHRA, CDR2 YSYEKL. The CDR3 DNA reads as TGCGCCAGCAGCCAAGGATGGGGGGGGGCTGGGGCCAACGTCCTGACTTTC. This gives the protein CASSQGWGGAGANVLTF.

The CDR3 sequence is CAWNPGQGVNQPQHF. CDR3 sequence (DNA): TGTGCCTGGAACCCGGGACAGGGGGTCAATCAGCCCCAGCATTTT. The gene calls are TRBV30 and TRBJ1-5; 11 bases line up with TRBD1. The V gene's germline CDR1 is GTSNPN and CDR2 SVGIG (reference sequence). Trimming took 4 bases from V and 3 from J; bases not matched to a gene: 5. The CDR3 covers 15 residues. The full variable domain, with the rest looked up from reference TRBV30 and TRBJ1-5, is SQTIHQWPATLVQPVGSPLSLECTVEGTSNPNLYWYRQAAGRGLQLLFYSVGIGQISSEVPQNLSASRPQDRQFILSSKKLLLSDSGFYLCAWNPGQGVNQPQHFGDGTRLSIL.

The CDR3 is CASGLGLAGGNEQFF. CDR3 coding DNA: TGTGCTAGTGGTTTGGGACTAGCGGGAGGCAATGAGCAGTTCTTC. The chain has TRBV12-5 and TRBJ2-1; 13 bases align to TRBD2. CDR1 and CDR2 (germline): LGHNT, FRNRAP. The CDR3 covers 15 residues. J gave up 6 bases and V 1 base, and 0 bases lay outside the gene matches.